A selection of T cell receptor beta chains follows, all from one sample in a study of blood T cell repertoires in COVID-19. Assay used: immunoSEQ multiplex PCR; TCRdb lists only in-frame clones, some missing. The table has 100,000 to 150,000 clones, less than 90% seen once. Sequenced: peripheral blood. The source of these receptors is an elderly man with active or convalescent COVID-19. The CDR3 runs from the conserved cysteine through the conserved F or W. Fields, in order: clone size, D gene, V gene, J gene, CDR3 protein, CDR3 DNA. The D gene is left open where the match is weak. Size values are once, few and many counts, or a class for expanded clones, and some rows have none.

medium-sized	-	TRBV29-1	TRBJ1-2	CSVASAGRYGYTF	TGCAGCGTTGCGAGTGCAGGGCGCTATGGCTACACCTTC
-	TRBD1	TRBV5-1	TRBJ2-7	CASSSLGQGGDEQYF	TGCGCCAGCAGTTCACTAGGACAGGGAGGTGACGAGCAGTACTTC
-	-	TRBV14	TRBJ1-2	CASSQAFYYGYTF	TGTGCCAGCAGCCAAGCATTTTACTATGGCTACACCTTC
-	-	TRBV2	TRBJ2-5	CASSEAGRRQETQYF	TGTGCCAGCAGTGAAGCTGGGAGGAGGCAAGAGACCCAGTACTTC
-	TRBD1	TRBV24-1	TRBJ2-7	CARQGESYEQYF	TGTGCCAGGCAGGGGGAATCCTACGAGCAGTACTTC
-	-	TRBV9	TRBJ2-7	CAGTLRASSYEQYF	TGTGCCGGGACACTCCGGGCCTCTTCCTACGAGCAGTACTTC
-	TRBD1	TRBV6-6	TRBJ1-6	CASSYRQGTLSSYNSPLHF	TGTGCCAGCAGCTACAGACAGGGCACATTGAGCTCCTATAATTCACCCCTCCACTTT
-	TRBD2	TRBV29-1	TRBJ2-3	CSGRTSGGITDTQYF	TGCAGCGGTCGGACTAGCGGGGGTATCACAGATACGCAGTATTTT
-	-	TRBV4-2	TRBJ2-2	CASSHQDTTGELFF	TGTGCCAGCAGCCACCAGGACACGACCGGGGAGCTGTTTTTT
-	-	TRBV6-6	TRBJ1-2	CASSYSETGSYGYTF	TGTGCCAGCAGTTACTCGGAAACAGGGAGCTATGGCTACACCTTC
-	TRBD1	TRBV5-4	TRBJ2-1	CASVKDRGDNEQFF	TGTGCCAGCGTTAAGGACAGGGGGGATAATGAGCAGTTCTTC
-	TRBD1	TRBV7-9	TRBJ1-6	CASSLLSGQLSSYNSPLHF	TGTGCCAGCAGCTTATTATCGGGACAGCTGAGCTCCTATAATTCACCCCTCCACTTT
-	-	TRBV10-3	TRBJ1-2	CAISDSVEAYGYTF	TGTGCCATCAGTGATAGTGTCGAGGCGTACGGCTACACCTTC
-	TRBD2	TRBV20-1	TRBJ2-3	CSASRGGATDTQYF	TGCAGTGCTAGTCGCGGGGGGGCAACAGATACGCAGTATTTT
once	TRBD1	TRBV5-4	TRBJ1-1	CASNSGTGGFGGTEAFF	TGTGCCAGCAACTCCGGGACAGGGGGCTTCGGGGGCACTGAAGCTTTCTTT
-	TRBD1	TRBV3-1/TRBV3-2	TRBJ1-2	CASSPNLDRAVYTF	TGTGCCAGCAGCCCTAACCTTGACAGGGCGGTCTACACCTTC
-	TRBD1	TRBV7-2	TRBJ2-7	CASSWGGQGIFGYEQYF	TGTGCCAGCAGCTGGGGGGGACAGGGAATTTTCGGGTACGAGCAGTACTTC
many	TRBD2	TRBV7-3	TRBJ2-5	CASSLHGTKETQYF	TGTGCCAGCAGCCTGCATGGGACTAAAGAGACCCAGTACTTC
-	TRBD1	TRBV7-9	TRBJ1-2	CASNYGDRGYGYTF	TGTGCCAGCAATTATGGGGACAGGGGCTATGGCTACACCTTC
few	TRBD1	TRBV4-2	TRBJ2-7	CASSQPDRTRTEQYF	TGTGCCAGCAGCCAACCGGACAGGACTCGTACGGAGCAGTACTTC
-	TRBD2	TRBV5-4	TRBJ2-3	CASSLRLAGNTDTQYF	TGTGCCAGCAGCTTAAGACTAGCGGGGAACACAGATACGCAGTATTTT
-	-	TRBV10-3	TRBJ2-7	CAISAGAYASYEQYF	TGTGCCATCAGTGCAGGGGCCTACGCCTCCTACGAGCAGTACTTC